The 10 T cell receptor beta chains listed next were all sequenced from one sample in a study of blood T cell repertoires in COVID-19. Sequencing was performed with immunoSEQ multiplex PCR; in TCRdb, only in-frame clones are kept and a portion is missing. The table includes some 160,000 clones, just under 85% detected once. The sequenced sample was PBMCs or T cells enriched from blood (not recorded which). These receptors came from a woman in her 40s who had recovered from COVID-19.

A note on this clone: Its ends do not fully match the called genes, so a read error is possible. The chain combines TRBV19 with TRBJ2-5; TRBD2 matches 9 bases. The CDR3 length is 14 residues. Germline CDR1 and CDR2: LNHDA and SQIVND (reference sequence). The CDR3 reads CASSMAGGEEIQYF. The CDR3 bases are TGTGCCAGTAGTATGGCGGGAGGGGAAGAGATCCAGTACTTC.

This CDR3 is CASSIAAGNQPQHF. The CDR3 DNA follows: TGTGCCAGTAGTATAGCGGCAGGTAATCAGCCCCAGCATTTT. The chain uses TRBV19 and TRBJ1-5; D is uncertain. V was cut by 1 base and J by 4 bases, with 8 bases left in between. CDR3 length equals 14 residues. Germline CDR1 is LNHDA and CDR2 is SQIVND (reference sequence).

The chain links TRBV2 to TRBJ2-7, with D possibly TRBD2 on 6 matching bases. Looked up from germline, CDR1 is SNHLY and CDR2 is FYNNEI. CDR3 length equals 16 residues. Deletions cut 6 bases from V and 2 bases from J, with 20 bases between. CDR3 in DNA: TGTGCCAGCAGCGATCCGGGACTTGGGCCAGCCTACGAGCAGTACTTC. It codes for CASSDPGLGPAYEQYF.

The chain couples TRBV6-5 to TRBJ2-1; possibly TRBD1 for D (6 bases). The germline V and J ends were trimmed by 2 bases and 8 bases, with 13 bases remaining between them. This CDR3 has 14 residues. Germline CDR1 reads MNHEY; CDR2 reads SVGAGI. Here the CDR3 reads CASSYGGLRDEQFF. As DNA, the CDR3 is TGTGCCAGCAGTTACGGGGGCCTTAGGGATGAGCAGTTCTTC.

The table lists this clone with a count of one. The chain employs TRBV24-1 and TRBJ2-3; 9 positions agree with TRBD2. The germline V gene has CDR1 KGHDR and CDR2 SFDVKD. The CDR3 covers 15 residues. V trimming: 1 base; J trimming: 7 bases; junction bases outside the gene matches: 5. The CDR3 nucleotides read TGTGCCACCAGTGATTTAAGACTAGCGGAAAATACGCAGTATTTT. Encoded protein: CATSDLRLAENTQYF.

In this sample, this clone turned up once. The rearrangement joins TRBV12-3 or TRBV12-4 to TRBJ1-2, with D possibly matching TRBD1 (6 bases). The CDR3 is made up of 13 amino acids. V was clipped by 5 bases and J by 3 bases, with 10 bases between them. The chain's CDR3 is CASSRDTYYGYTF. The CDR3 DNA sequence: TGTGCCAGCAGTCGGGACACCTACTATGGCTACACCTTC.

J is TRBJ2-3 and V is TRBV11-2; D is ambiguous. The CDR3 loop spans 13 amino acids. Trimming pared 5 bases from V and 6 bases from J, leaving 12 bases between. Germline V CDR1 and CDR2: SGHAT, FQNNGV. The CDR3 sequence is CASSRLPRDTQYF. The CDR3 bases are TGTGCCAGCAGCCGACTCCCAAGGGATACGCAGTATTTT.

The chain has TRBV2 and TRBJ2-2, with TRBD2 matching 12 bases. CDR3 length equals 17 residues. After removal of 5 bases from V and 0 bases from J, the junction contained 4 bases not matched to a gene. Germline loops: CDR1 SNHLY, CDR2 FYNNEI. The DNA of the CDR3 is TGTGCCAGCAGTTCGACTAGCGGGAGAGCGAACACCGGGGAGCTGTTTTTT. Translating gives CASSSTSGRANTGELFF. Drawing the rest from reference TRBV2 and TRBJ2-2, the complete variable domain is EPEVTQTPSHQVTQMGQEVILRCVPISNHLYFYWYRQILGQKVEFLVSFYNNEISEKSEIFDDQFSVERPDGSNFTLKIRSTKLEDSAMYFCASSSTSGRANTGELFFGEGSRLTVL.

The chain couples TRBV4-2 to TRBJ2-7; 9 bases line up with TRBD1. V shed 0 bases and J 2 bases; nucleotides not matched to a gene: 5. CDR1 is LGHNA and CDR2 is YNFKEQ in the germline V gene. The CDR3 is made up of 16 amino acids. The CDR3 is CASSQDGQGSPYEQYF. CDR3 bases: TGTGCCAGCAGCCAAGATGGACAGGGGTCTCCCTACGAGCAGTACTTC.

The rearrangement uses TRBV4-2 and TRBJ2-1, with TRBD2 matching 7 bases. The germline V gene encodes CDR1 LGHNA and CDR2 YNFKEQ. Germline trimming cut 6 bases from V and 7 bases from J; bases unmatched to any gene: 6. There are 13 residues in the CDR3. CDR3: CASRSWGGNEQFF. In DNA, the CDR3 is TGTGCCAGCAGGTCATGGGGGGGTAATGAGCAGTTCTTC.